These 14 T cell receptor beta chains were sequenced from one sample in a study of T cell repertoires in cytomegalovirus infection. These receptors have no identified antigens. TCRdb reanalysed the reads using MiXCR and keeps one entry per CDR3 protein. The table has 900,000 to 950,000 distinct CDR3 sequences, around 30% seen once; the top ten hold roughly 13%. The material was cultured CD8+ T cells from PBMCs, obtained from culture after CMV antigen stimulation. All receptors derive from a human donor in good health (CMV status not recorded). Some clones in this sample may be carry-over from other donors' samples.

This clonotype has just one count. The chain couples TRBV19 to TRBJ2-1; a possible D gene is TRBD1 (6 bases). With 0 bases removed from V and 6 bases from J, the gap between germline ends came to 15 bases. Germline assignment: CDR1 LNHDA and CDR2 SQIVND (reference sequence). The CDR3 contains 16 residues. The CDR3: CASSIDLTGWSNEQFF. The CDR3 nucleotides read TGTGCCAGTAGTATAGATCTAACAGGGTGGTCCAATGAGCAGTTCTTC.

The gene calls are TRBV7-9 and TRBJ2-1; tentatively, D is TRBD1 (6 bases). In germline, CDR1 is SEHNR, CDR2 FQNEAQ (reference sequence). V lost 5 bases, J lost 4 bases, and 18 bases lay in between. The CDR3 has 16 residues. The CDR3: CASSARPGVLYNEQFF. The CDR3 DNA follows: TGTGCCAGCAGCGCCCGACCAGGGGTATTGTACAATGAGCAGTTCTTC.

This clonotype was detected a few times. The V and J genes are TRBV7-2 and TRBJ2-2; a weak D match, TRBD2 (5 bases). This CDR3 contains 13 residues. Germline loops: CDR1 SGHTA, CDR2 FQGNSA. Trimming took off 10 bases at V and 4 bases at J, with 13 bases between the two ends. CDR3 in DNA: TGTGCCACCTTTCTAGCTGGCACCGGGGAGCTGTTTTTT. Its protein product is CATFLAGTGELFF.

This clonotype was seen more than once but under ten times. This chain uses TRBV7-3 with TRBJ1-1, with a possible D match to TRBD1 (6 bases). CDR3 size: 15 residues. V was pared by 5 bases and J by 0 bases, with 13 bases between. Germline V gives CDR1 SGHTA, CDR2 FQGTGA. The CDR3 DNA reads as TGTGCCAGCAGCATCTCCGGGGGCATGAACACTGAAGCTTTCTTT. Protein: CASSISGGMNTEAFF.

The table lists this clonotype with a few counts. V gene TRBV7-9 combines with J gene TRBJ2-2, with 14 positions matching TRBD2. Germline trimming cut 5 bases from V and 4 bases from J; bases unmatched to any gene: 12. The CDR3 is 19 amino acids. Germline V lookup: CDR1 SEHNR, CDR2 FQNEAQ (reference sequence). This chain's CDR3 is CASSTLATSGGAPTGELFF. In DNA form, the CDR3 reads TGTGCCAGCAGCACTCTTGCGACTAGCGGGGGGGCCCCCACCGGGGAGCTGTTTTTT.

This clonotype was seen only a few times. This may come from a read error, since a much larger clone is one base off. This rearrangement joins TRBV7-6 to TRBJ2-5, with unresolved D. V dropped 4 bases and J dropped 4 bases, with 19 bases sitting between them. Germline-derived CDR1 and CDR2 are SGHVS and FNYEAQ. The CDR3 length is 16 residues. The CDR3 is CASSSKTGGVLETQYF. CDR3 nucleotide sequence: TGTGCCAGCAGCTCGAAGACTGGCGGAGTGTTAGAGACCCAGTACTTC.

This chain uses TRBV27 with TRBJ1-4, with 9 nucleotides matching TRBD1. This CDR3 spans 14 amino acids. Losses at the gene ends were 4 bases for V and 6 bases for J; bases not matched to a gene: 3. Germline V CDR1 and CDR2: MNHEY, SMNVEV (reference sequence). The CDR3 here is CASSWTGVDEKLFF. The DNA of the CDR3 is TGTGCCAGCAGTTGGACAGGGGTGGATGAAAAACTGTTTTTT.

This clonotype was observed a few times. The chain links TRBV7-9 to TRBJ2-7, with 10 bases identical to TRBD1. The CDR3 covers 15 residues. After removal of 4 bases from V and 2 bases from J, the junction contained 5 bases not matched to a gene. The germline V gene encodes CDR1 SEHNR and CDR2 FQNEAQ (reference sequence). This CDR3 is CASSSRDRGPYEQYF. The CDR3 nucleotides are TGTGCCAGCAGCTCCCGGGACAGGGGACCCTACGAGCAGTACTTC. Full variable domain (missing parts from reference TRBV7-9 and TRBJ2-7): DTGVSQNPRHKITKRGQNVTFRCDPISEHNRLYWYRQTLGQGPEFLTYFQNEAQLEKSRLLSDRFSAERPKGSFSTLEIQRTEQGDSAMYLCASSSRDRGPYEQYFGPGTRLTVT.

There are a few counts of this clonotype. V gene TRBV25-1 combines with J gene TRBJ2-3, with 16 positions matching TRBD2. After removal of 0 bases from V and 5 bases from J, the junction contained 8 bases not matched to a gene. Germline V lookup: CDR1 MGHDK, CDR2 SYGVNS. The CDR3 contains 19 residues. CDR3 sequence: CASSEYFGTSGGAGDTQYF. The CDR3 nucleotides read TGTGCCAGCAGTGAATATTTCGGGACTAGCGGGGGGGCGGGAGATACGCAGTATTTT. The variable domain in full, with the rest retrieved from reference TRBV25-1 and TRBJ2-3, is EADIYQTPRYLVIGTGKKITLECSQTMGHDKMYWYQQDPGMELHLIHYSYGVNSTEKGDLSSESTVSRIRTEHFPLTLESARPSHTSQYLCASSEYFGTSGGAGDTQYFGPGTRLTVL.

This clonotype was observed a few times. The chain employs TRBV6-1 and TRBJ2-7, with D unresolved. The germline CDR1 and CDR2 sequences are MNHNS and SASEGT. This CDR3 region has 15 residues. V lost 2 bases and J 4 bases, leaving 15 bases between the germline ends. The CDR3 DNA reads TGTGCCAGCAGTGAAAAACAGTATCAGCCATACGAGCAGTACGTC. Its protein is CASSEKQYQPYEQYV.

The chain combines TRBV20-1 with TRBJ1-4; TRBD1 aligns across 8 bases. This CDR3 is 15 amino acids long. With 3 bases clipped from V and 5 bases from J, the junction kept 8 bases outside the gene matches. Germline V gene sequence: CDR1 DFQATT, CDR2 SNEGSKA (reference sequence). The CDR3 reads CSASPRGQGNEKLFF. The DNA of the CDR3 is TGCAGTGCTAGCCCCAGGGGGCAAGGGAATGAAAAACTGTTTTTT.

In this sample, this clonotype turned up a few times. V gene TRBV5-1 combines with J gene TRBJ2-1; tentative D call: TRBD2 (7 bases). The V end was cut by 4 bases, the J end by 1 base, with 21 bases between. CDR3 length: 18 residues. Germline V CDR1 and CDR2: SGHRS, YFSETQ. This CDR3 is CASSPTGLEFRSYNEQFF. CDR3 DNA sequence: TGCGCCAGCAGCCCGACAGGACTAGAATTTAGGTCCTACAATGAGCAGTTCTTC.

V is TRBV5-1 and J is TRBJ1-3; TRBD1 matches 8 bases. The CDR3 loop spans 15 amino acids. The junction had 7 bases not matched to a gene; V was cut back by 4 bases and J by 4 bases. Germline lookup yields CDR1 SGHRS and CDR2 YFSETQ. The CDR3 is CASSPRQGSGNTIYF. In nucleotides, the CDR3 is TGCGCCAGCAGCCCTAGACAGGGGAGCGGAAACACCATATATTTT.

This clonotype was counted a few times. V gene TRBV10-2 combines with J gene TRBJ1-6; maybe TRBD1 (5 bases). CDR1 is WSHSY and CDR2 is SAAADI in the germline V gene. With 4 bases removed from V and 5 bases from J, the gap between germline ends came to 15 bases. The CDR3 has 16 amino acids. CDR3 loop: CASSVWGVGNNSPLHF. The CDR3 region has the DNA TGCGCCAGCAGTGTGTGGGGGGTGGGGAATAATTCACCCCTCCACTTT.